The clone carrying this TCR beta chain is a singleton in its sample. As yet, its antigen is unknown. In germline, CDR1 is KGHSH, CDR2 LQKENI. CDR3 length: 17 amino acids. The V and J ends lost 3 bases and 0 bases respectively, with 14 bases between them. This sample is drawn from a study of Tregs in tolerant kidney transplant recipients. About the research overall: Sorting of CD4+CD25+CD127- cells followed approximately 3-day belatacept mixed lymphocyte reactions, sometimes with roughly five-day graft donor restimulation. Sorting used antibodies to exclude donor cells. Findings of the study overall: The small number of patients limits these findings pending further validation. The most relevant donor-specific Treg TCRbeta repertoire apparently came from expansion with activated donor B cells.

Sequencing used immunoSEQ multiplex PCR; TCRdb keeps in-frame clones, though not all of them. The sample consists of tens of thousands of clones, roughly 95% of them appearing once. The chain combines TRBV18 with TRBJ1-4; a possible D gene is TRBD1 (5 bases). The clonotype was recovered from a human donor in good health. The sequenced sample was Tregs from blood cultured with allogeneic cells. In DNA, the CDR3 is TGTGCCAGCTCACCTGTGACAGCGTTTGCAACTAATGAAAAACTGTTTTTT. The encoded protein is CASSPVTAFATNEKLFF.